This T cell receptor beta chain was documented in a study of CD8 T cells in ankylosing spondylitis. MiXCR, run by TCRdb on the 5' RACE reads, gives a single entry per CDR3 protein. The data show approximately 150,000 distinct CDR3 sequences, around 32% seen once. The CDR3 spans 12 residues. Trimming took 1 base from V and 7 from J, leaving 10 bases between them. Germline V gene data show CDR1 as DFQATT and CDR2 as SNEGSKA (reference sequence). This TCR was sampled from a male donor with ankylosing spondylitis. Sequencing was carried out using synovial fluid, either unsorted or a sorted T cell fraction (not recorded which). The rearrangement links TRBV20-1 to TRBJ2-5; D not resolved. The CDR3 sequence: CSARVVGGTQYF. The CDR3, as DNA: TGCAGTGCTAGAGTTGTTGGCGGGACCCAGTACTTC.